This is a list of T cell receptor beta chains from one sample in a study of immune evolution from preneoplasia to lung adenocarcinoma. The method was immunoSEQ multiplex PCR; TCRdb's version includes in-frame clones alone and lacks a portion of them. Of 2,000 to 2,500 clones listed, roughly 84% are singletons. Material: FFPE invasive lung adenocarcinoma tissue. Receptors were obtained from a person aged 55-80 years with invasive lung adenocarcinoma. CDR3s include the opening cysteine and the closing phenylalanine or tryptophan. Each record gives: CDR3 protein, CDR3 DNA, clone size, J gene, V gene, D gene. D genes are given only for firm matches. The listing skips clone size in some rows; elsewhere it reads once, few, many or a size class.

CDR3aa: CASSLDRGTEAFF; CDR3nt: TGTGCCAGCAGTCTCGACAGGGGCACTGAAGCTTTCTTT; abundance: -; j_gene: TRBJ1-1; v_gene: TRBV6-4; d_gene: TRBD1
CDR3aa: CASSSPGLAGGPVTYEQYF; CDR3nt: TGTGCCAGCAGCAGCCCAGGACTAGCGGGAGGGCCGGTAACCTACGAGCAGTACTTC; abundance: -; j_gene: TRBJ2-7; v_gene: TRBV21-1; d_gene: -
CDR3aa: CSVSLGGAQPQHF; CDR3nt: TGCAGCGTTTCTCTAGGGGGGGCTCAGCCCCAGCATTTT; abundance: -; j_gene: TRBJ1-5; v_gene: TRBV29-1; d_gene: -
CDR3aa: CASSDSPDRIDEQFF; CDR3nt: TGTGCCAGCAGTGACTCCCCGGATAGGATCGATGAGCAGTTCTTC; abundance: -; j_gene: TRBJ2-1; v_gene: TRBV6-4; d_gene: -
CDR3aa: CSVRTPTNEKLFF; CDR3nt: TGCAGTGTTCGGACGCCAACTAATGAAAAACTGTTTTTT; abundance: -; j_gene: TRBJ1-4; v_gene: TRBV29-1; d_gene: -
CDR3aa: CASSTLLNTEAFF; CDR3nt: TGTGCCAGCAGCACCCTCTTGAACACTGAAGCTTTCTTT; abundance: -; j_gene: TRBJ1-1; v_gene: TRBV7-2; d_gene: -
CDR3aa: CASSSGTSVSTDTQYF; CDR3nt: TGTGCCAGCAGCTCCGGGACTAGCGTAAGCACAGATACGCAGTATTTT; abundance: -; j_gene: TRBJ2-3; v_gene: TRBV7-9; d_gene: TRBD2
CDR3aa: CASSLEGNEQFF; CDR3nt: TGCGCCAGCAGCTTGGAAGGTAATGAGCAGTTCTTC; abundance: -; j_gene: TRBJ2-1; v_gene: TRBV5-1; d_gene: -
CDR3aa: CATRTGSNEQYF; CDR3nt: TGTGCCACCCGGACAGGGTCGAACGAGCAGTACTTC; abundance: -; j_gene: TRBJ2-7; v_gene: TRBV6-1; d_gene: TRBD1
CDR3aa: CASSLESRATYEQYF; CDR3nt: TGTGCCAGCAGCTTGGAGTCGAGGGCAACTTACGAGCAGTACTTC; abundance: -; j_gene: TRBJ2-7; v_gene: TRBV5-5; d_gene: -
CDR3aa: CASRVTGTLAKLFF; CDR3nt: TGTGCCAGCAGAGTCACCGGGACCCTGGCTAAACTGTTTTTT; abundance: -; j_gene: TRBJ1-4; v_gene: TRBV6-1; d_gene: -
CDR3aa: CASSLDTGGYNEQFF; CDR3nt: TGTGCCAGCAGCTTAGATACGGGGGGGTACAATGAGCAGTTCTTC; abundance: -; j_gene: TRBJ2-1; v_gene: TRBV7-2; d_gene: TRBD2
CDR3aa: CASSSQTDTQYF; CDR3nt: TGTGCCAGTAGTAGTCAGACAGATACGCAGTATTTT; abundance: -; j_gene: TRBJ2-3; v_gene: TRBV19; d_gene: -
CDR3aa: CASSPPTRLGDLNTGELFF; CDR3nt: TGTGCCAGCAGCCCACCGACAAGGCTAGGGGACCTAAACACCGGGGAGCTGTTTTTT; abundance: -; j_gene: TRBJ2-2; v_gene: TRBV7-9; d_gene: -
CDR3aa: CASSIGGTREQFF; CDR3nt: TGTGCCAGTAGTATAGGGGGGACTAGGGAGCAGTTCTTC; abundance: -; j_gene: TRBJ2-1; v_gene: TRBV19; d_gene: TRBD2
CDR3aa: CASRSSGNTIYF; CDR3nt: TGCGCCAGCAGGAGTAGTGGAAACACCATATATTTT; abundance: few; j_gene: TRBJ1-3; v_gene: TRBV4-3; d_gene: -
CDR3aa: CASSFRGSGPQETQYF; CDR3nt: TGCGCCAGCTCCTTCCGCGGTAGCGGACCCCAAGAGACCCAGTACTTC; abundance: -; j_gene: TRBJ2-5; v_gene: TRBV5-1; d_gene: -
CDR3aa: CASRMASPYYGYTF; CDR3nt: TGTGCCAGCAGGATGGCTTCCCCCTACTATGGCTACACCTTC; abundance: -; j_gene: TRBJ1-2; v_gene: TRBV27; d_gene: -
CDR3aa: CASSLEGTGSNQPQHF; CDR3nt: TGTGCCAGCAGCTTAGAAGGGACAGGGAGCAATCAGCCCCAGCATTTT; abundance: once; j_gene: TRBJ1-5; v_gene: TRBV7-9; d_gene: TRBD1
CDR3aa: CASSLGTGSYGYTF; CDR3nt: TGTGCCAGCAGCTTGGGGACAGGGAGTTATGGCTACACCTTC; abundance: once; j_gene: TRBJ1-2; v_gene: TRBV5-4; d_gene: TRBD1
CDR3aa: CASSPNGGDRRTDTQYF; CDR3nt: TGTGCCAGCAGCCCAAATGGGGGGGACAGGAGGACAGATACGCAGTATTTT; abundance: -; j_gene: TRBJ2-3; v_gene: TRBV11-2; d_gene: -
CDR3aa: CASSEPEVAGGGDKQFF; CDR3nt: TGTGCCAGCAGTGAGCCAGAGGTAGCGGGGGGTGGAGATAAGCAGTTCTTC; abundance: once; j_gene: TRBJ2-1; v_gene: TRBV2; d_gene: TRBD2
CDR3aa: CASSFTSGTDNEQFF; CDR3nt: TGTGCCAGCAGCTTTACTAGCGGGACAGACAATGAGCAGTTCTTC; abundance: -; j_gene: TRBJ2-1; v_gene: TRBV5-4; d_gene: TRBD2
CDR3aa: CASSLDSPLHF; CDR3nt: TGTGCCAGCAGCTTAGATTCACCCCTCCACTTT; abundance: -; j_gene: TRBJ1-6; v_gene: TRBV7-9; d_gene: -
CDR3aa: CASSLLSSGRAYNEQFF; CDR3nt: TGTGCCAGCAGCTTATTGTCTAGCGGGAGGGCATACAATGAGCAGTTCTTC; abundance: -; j_gene: TRBJ2-1; v_gene: TRBV7-3; d_gene: TRBD2
CDR3aa: CASSPEGRGGYEQYF; CDR3nt: TGTGCCAGCAGTCCCGAGGGCAGGGGAGGTTACGAGCAGTACTTC; abundance: -; j_gene: TRBJ2-7; v_gene: TRBV6-5; d_gene: -
CDR3aa: CASSPSTRTSFETQYF; CDR3nt: TGTGCCAGCAGCCCCTCAACACGGACTAGCTTTGAGACCCAGTACTTC; abundance: -; j_gene: TRBJ2-5; v_gene: TRBV14; d_gene: TRBD2
CDR3aa: CAVRDSTYNEQFF; CDR3nt: TGTGCCGTCCGGGATTCAACCTACAATGAGCAGTTCTTC; abundance: -; j_gene: TRBJ2-1; v_gene: TRBV6-5; d_gene: -
CDR3aa: CASSQTGVQETQYF; CDR3nt: TGTGCCAGCAGCCAGACGGGGGTGCAAGAGACCCAGTACTTC; abundance: -; j_gene: TRBJ2-5; v_gene: TRBV4-2; d_gene: -
CDR3aa: CASSLGWVRGEGTQKAFF; CDR3nt: TGTGCCAGCAGCTTAGGGTGGGTGCGTGGAGAAGGGACCCAGAAAGCTTTCTTT; abundance: -; j_gene: TRBJ1-1; v_gene: TRBV11-2; d_gene: -
CDR3aa: CASSSSLARNNEQFF; CDR3nt: TGTGCCAGCAGCTCCTCACTAGCGAGGAACAATGAGCAGTTCTTC; abundance: -; j_gene: TRBJ2-1; v_gene: TRBV7-3; d_gene: TRBD2
CDR3aa: CASSLGRTGAREKLFF; CDR3nt: TGCGCCAGCAGCTTGGGCCGGACAGGGGCTCGGGAAAAACTGTTTTTT; abundance: -; j_gene: TRBJ1-4; v_gene: TRBV5-1; d_gene: TRBD1
CDR3aa: CSAQGFTEAFF; CDR3nt: TGCAGTGCTCAAGGGTTTACTGAAGCTTTCTTT; abundance: -; j_gene: TRBJ1-1; v_gene: TRBV20-1; d_gene: -
CDR3aa: CASSLAEGATFF; CDR3nt: TGTGCCAGCAGCTTAGCCGAAGGTGCAACTTTCTTT; abundance: -; j_gene: TRBJ1-1; v_gene: TRBV7-9; d_gene: -
CDR3aa: CASSENRRASSYEQYF; CDR3nt: TGCGCCAGCAGCGAAAACAGGCGCGCAAGCTCCTACGAGCAGTACTTC; abundance: few; j_gene: TRBJ2-7; v_gene: TRBV5-1; d_gene: -
CDR3aa: CASSLRAEAFF; CDR3nt: TGTGCCAGCAGCTTAAGAGCTGAAGCTTTCTTT; abundance: -; j_gene: TRBJ1-1; v_gene: TRBV7-9; d_gene: -